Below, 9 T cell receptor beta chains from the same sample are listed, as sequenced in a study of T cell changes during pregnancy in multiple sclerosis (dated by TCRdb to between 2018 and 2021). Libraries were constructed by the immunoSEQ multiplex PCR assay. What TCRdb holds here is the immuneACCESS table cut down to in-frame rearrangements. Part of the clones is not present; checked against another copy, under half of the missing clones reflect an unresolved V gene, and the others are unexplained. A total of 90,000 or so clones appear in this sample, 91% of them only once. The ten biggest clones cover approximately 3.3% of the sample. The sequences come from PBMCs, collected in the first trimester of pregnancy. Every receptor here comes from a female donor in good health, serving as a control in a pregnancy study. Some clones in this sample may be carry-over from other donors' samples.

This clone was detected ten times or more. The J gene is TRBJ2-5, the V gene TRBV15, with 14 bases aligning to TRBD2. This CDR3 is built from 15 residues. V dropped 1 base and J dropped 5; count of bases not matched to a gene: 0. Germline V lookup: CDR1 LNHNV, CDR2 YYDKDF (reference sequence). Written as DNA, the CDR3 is TGTGCCACCAGCAGAGGGACTAGCGGGGGGGAGACCCAGTACTTC. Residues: CATSRGTSGGETQYF.

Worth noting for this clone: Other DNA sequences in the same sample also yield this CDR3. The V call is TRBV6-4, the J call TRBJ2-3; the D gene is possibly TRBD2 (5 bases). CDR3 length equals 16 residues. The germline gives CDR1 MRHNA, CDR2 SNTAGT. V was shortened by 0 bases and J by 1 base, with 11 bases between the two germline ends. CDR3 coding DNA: TGTGCCAGCAGTGACTCAGGAGGAAGAGGCACAGATACGCAGTATTTT. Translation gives CASSDSGGRGTDTQYF.

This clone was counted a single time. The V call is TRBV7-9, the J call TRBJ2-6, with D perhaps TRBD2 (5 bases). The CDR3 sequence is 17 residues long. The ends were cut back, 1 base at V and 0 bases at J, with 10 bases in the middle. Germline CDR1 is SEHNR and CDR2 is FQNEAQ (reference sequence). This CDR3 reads CASSLGEGFSGANVLTF. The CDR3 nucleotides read TGTGCCAGCAGCTTAGGTGAGGGTTTCTCTGGGGCCAACGTCCTGACTTTC.

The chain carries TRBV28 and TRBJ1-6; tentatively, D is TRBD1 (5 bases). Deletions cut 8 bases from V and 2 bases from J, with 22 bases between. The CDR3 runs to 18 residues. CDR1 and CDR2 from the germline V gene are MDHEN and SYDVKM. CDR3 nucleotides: TGTGCCAGCCCCCTCTCCTGGAGGGGAGGCGCCTATAATTCACCCCTCCACTTT. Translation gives CASPLSWRGGAYNSPLHF.

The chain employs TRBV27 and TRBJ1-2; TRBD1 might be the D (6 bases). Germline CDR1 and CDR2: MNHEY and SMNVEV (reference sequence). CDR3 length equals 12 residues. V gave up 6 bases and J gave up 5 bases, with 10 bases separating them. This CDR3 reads CASSPTGYGYTF. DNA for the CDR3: TGTGCCAGCAGCCCGACAGGTTATGGCTACACCTTC.

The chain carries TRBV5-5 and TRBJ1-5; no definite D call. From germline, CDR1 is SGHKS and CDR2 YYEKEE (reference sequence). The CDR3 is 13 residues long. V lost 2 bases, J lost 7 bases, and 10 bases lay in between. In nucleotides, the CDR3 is TGTGCCAGCAGCTTAACAGCCTCCCAGCCCCAGCATTTT. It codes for CASSLTASQPQHF.

The CDR3 spells CASSVGTPIGELFF. The CDR3 bases are TGTGCCAGCAGCGTCGGGACTCCTATCGGGGAGCTGTTTTTT. The chain recombines TRBV5-5 with TRBJ2-2; D is possibly TRBD2 (6 bases). This CDR3 comprises 14 residues. V was trimmed by 4 bases and J by 7 bases, leaving 14 bases between them. CDR1 is SGHKS and CDR2 is YYEKEE in the germline V gene (reference sequence).

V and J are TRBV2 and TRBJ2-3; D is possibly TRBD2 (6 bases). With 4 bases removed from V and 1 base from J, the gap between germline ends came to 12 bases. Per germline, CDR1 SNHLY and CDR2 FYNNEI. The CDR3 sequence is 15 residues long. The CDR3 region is CASSVVRGGTDTQYF. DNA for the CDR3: TGTGCCAGCAGTGTCGTGCGCGGGGGCACAGATACGCAGTATTTT.

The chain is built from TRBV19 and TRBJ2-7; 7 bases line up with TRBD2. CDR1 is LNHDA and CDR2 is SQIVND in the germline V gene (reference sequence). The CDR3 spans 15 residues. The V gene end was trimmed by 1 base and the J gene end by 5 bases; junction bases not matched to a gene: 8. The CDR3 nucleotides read TGTGCCAGTAGTATAGTTCGCGGGGGTAGCGACGAGCAGTACTTC. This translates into CASSIVRGGSDEQYF.